This T cell receptor (beta chain) was found in a study of cytomegalovirus exposure and HLA in healthy donors. Study information: A preliminary data release comprised tens of millions of unique TCRs obtained from HLA-typed donors.

Study-wide results and caveats: An analysis was carried out later, and it reportedly showed fewer N-insertions in an Asian-associated ancestry cluster than the roughly 700-donor mean. Beyond CMV serostatus, there was no information to go on about immune exposure. Highly shared sequence variants in one cluster were likely a sequencing artifact.

Germline lookup yields CDR1 SQVTM and CDR2 ANQGSEA. The CDR3 has 14 amino acids. The V gene lost 7 bases and the J gene lost 2 bases, with 15 bases spanning the gap. PCR involved 60 Vbeta and 13 Jbeta primers. The method was immunoSEQ multiplex PCR; TCRdb's version includes in-frame clones alone and lacks a portion of them. The table has 100,000 or so clones, about four fifths seen once; the top ten hold approximately 2.2%. This clone was counted a single time. Its matching antigen is unknown. The rearrangement joins TRBV29-1 to TRBJ1-3; TRBD1 might be the D (5 bases). The sequenced sample was PBMCs. The receptor's source is a man under 40 in good health and CMV-seronegative. CDR3 sequence: CSAAEGAAGNTIYF. In nucleotides, the CDR3 is TGCAGCGCAGCAGAAGGGGCGGCTGGAAACACCATATATTTT.